The 27 T cell receptor beta chains below were found in one sample sequenced in a study of blood T cell repertoires in COVID-19. Sequencing used immunoSEQ multiplex PCR; TCRdb keeps in-frame clones, though not all of them. The repertoire consists of over 110,000 clones, with approximately 90% occurring once and the leading ten covering 25% to 35%. The specimen was peripheral blood. Receptor source: a human donor in a cohort sampled during active COVID-19.

The CDR3 DNA follows: TGTGCCAGCAGTTTATCGTCCCCTTCGGGGACCCAGTACTTC. Translating gives CASSLSSPSGTQYF. The chain carries TRBV27 and TRBJ2-5, with D hard to call. V was pared by 0 bases and J by 7 bases, with 12 bases between. Per germline, CDR1 MNHEY and CDR2 SMNVEV (reference sequence). There are 14 residues in the CDR3.

The genes are TRBV19 and TRBJ1-2, with TRBD1 identical over 7 bases. In germline, CDR1 is LNHDA, CDR2 SQIVND (reference sequence). This CDR3 comprises 14 residues. V was clipped by 6 bases and J by 3 bases; unmatched bases: 7. Written as DNA, the CDR3 is TGTGCCAGTAGCCCGGACAGGACGGACTATGGCTACACCTTC. Amino acid sequence: CASSPDRTDYGYTF. Looking up the rest from reference TRBV19 and TRBJ1-2 gives the full variable domain: DGGITQSPKYLFRKEGQNVTLSCEQNLNHDAMYWYRQDPGQGLRLIYYSQIVNDFQKGDIAEGYSVSREKKESFPLTVTSAQKNPTAFYLCASSPDRTDYGYTFGSGTRLTVV.

The chain joins TRBV19 to TRBJ1-2; possible D gene TRBD1, 6 bases. Trimming pared 5 bases from V and 3 bases from J, leaving 10 bases between. This CDR3 region has 13 residues. Germline-derived CDR1 and CDR2 are LNHDA and SQIVND (reference sequence). CDR3 sequence (DNA): TGTGCCAGTAGTCTGCCAGGGGACTATGGCTACACCTTC. This encodes CASSLPGDYGYTF.

The V gene is TRBV2, the J gene TRBJ2-6; a possible D gene is TRBD2 (6 bases). CDR1 SNHLY and CDR2 FYNNEI come from the germline V gene. The V and J ends lost 6 bases and 12 bases respectively, with 12 bases between them. This CDR3 has 12 residues. The CDR3 nucleotides are TGTGCCAGCAGCACTTCCGGGGGCGTCCTGACTTTC. The encoded protein is CASSTSGGVLTF.

V gene TRBV18 combines with J gene TRBJ1-5; unclear D gene. CDR1 and CDR2 from the germline V gene are KGHSH and LQKENI. This CDR3 has 17 amino acids. Trimming removed 6 bases at V and 6 bases at J, with 24 bases between. The DNA of the CDR3 is TGTGCCAGCTCCCCCCTCCCCGGTGAAGGCTCTAGTCAGCCCCAGCATTTT. Encoded protein: CASSPLPGEGSSQPQHF.

This sequence joins TRBV24-1 and TRBJ2-1, with 8 nucleotides matching TRBD1. Germline values: CDR1 KGHDR, CDR2 SFDVKD. Trimming removed 4 bases from V and 6 bases from J; junction bases left unmatched: 4. The CDR3 is 14 residues long. The chain's CDR3 is CATSEGDRTNEQFF. DNA for the CDR3: TGTGCCACCAGTGAGGGGGACAGGACCAATGAGCAGTTCTTC.

The chain links TRBV24-1 to TRBJ1-1; D uncertain. Per germline, CDR1 KGHDR and CDR2 SFDVKD. The CDR3 is made up of 14 amino acids. Trimming shortened V by 4 bases and J by 0 bases, and 8 bases separated the two germline ends. The CDR3 reads CATSDGVMNTEAFF. Written as DNA, the CDR3 is TGTGCCACCAGTGACGGGGTTATGAACACTGAAGCTTTCTTT.

This chain uses TRBV7-2 with TRBJ2-7; 10 nucleotides align to TRBD2. The CDR3 is 16 residues long. Germline CDR1 SGHTA, CDR2 FQGNSA. With V trimmed by 1 base and J by 2 bases, 5 bases remained unmatched. The CDR3 bases are TGTGCCAGCAGCTTAGTTAGCGGGGGGTCCCCCTACGAGCAGTACTTC. It specifies CASSLVSGGSPYEQYF.

As to this clone: This CDR3 is also generated by other DNA sequences in the sample. The chain is built from TRBV2 and TRBJ1-2; a weak D match, TRBD1 (5 bases). Deletions cut 6 bases from V and 1 base from J, with 9 bases between. The CDR3 contains 13 residues. CDR1 is SNHLY and CDR2 is FYNNEI in the germline V gene. CDR3: CASSVDSNYGYTF. DNA of the CDR3: TGTGCCAGCAGCGTCGACAGTAACTATGGCTACACCTTC.

V gene TRBV7-2 combines with J gene TRBJ1-3; D unclear. The CDR3 has 13 amino acids. V lost 6 bases and J 4 bases, leaving 10 bases between the germline ends. Germline loops: CDR1 SGHTA, CDR2 FQGNSA. CDR3 amino acids: CASSRLAGNTIYF. CDR3 nucleotides: TGTGCCAGCAGTCGCTTAGCCGGAAACACCATATATTTT.

The CDR3 sequence: CASSVSGGAVGELFF. DNA for the CDR3: TGTGCCAGCAGCGTTAGCGGGGGGGCCGTCGGGGAGCTGTTTTTT. The chain couples TRBV7-8 to TRBJ2-2, with TRBD2 identical over 11 bases. This CDR3 region has 15 residues. Germline V gene lookup returns CDR1 SGHVS and CDR2 FQNEAQ. With V trimmed by 5 bases and J by 7 bases, 6 bases remained unmatched.

Remarks on this clone: At one end, the junction sequence differs from germline, possibly due to a read error. J is TRBJ2-5 and V is TRBV7-2, with D maybe TRBD2 (5 bases). Germline-derived CDR1 and CDR2 are SGHTA and FQGNSA. There are 13 residues in the CDR3. In nucleotides, the CDR3 is TGTGCCAGCAGCTTCGGACTCAAAGAGGCCCAGTACTTC. Translation gives CASSFGLKEAQYF.

This chain joins TRBV18 and TRBJ2-7; possible D gene TRBD1, 5 bases. The V gene's germline CDR1 is KGHSH and CDR2 LQKENI. This CDR3 has 13 amino acids. The V end was cut by 4 bases, the J end by 2 bases, with 9 bases between. The CDR3 protein is CASSRQGTYEQYF. CDR3 DNA: TGTGCCAGCTCACGGCAGGGAACCTACGAGCAGTACTTC.

The chain uses TRBV11-2 and TRBJ2-5; TRBD2 might be the D (6 bases). CDR1 and CDR2 from the germline V gene are SGHAT and FQNNGV. The ends were cut back, 5 bases at V and 2 bases at J, with 12 bases in the middle. The CDR3 contains 14 residues. The CDR3 sequence: CASSQGLGQETQYF. In nucleotides, the CDR3 is TGTGCCAGCAGCCAGGGACTCGGTCAAGAGACCCAGTACTTC.

V gene TRBV4-1 combines with J gene TRBJ2-3, with 7 bases that match TRBD2. The germline CDR1 and CDR2 sequences are MGHRA and YSYEKL. The trim removed 5 bases at V and 4 bases at J, leaving 12 bases unmatched. This CDR3 contains 16 residues. The CDR3 sequence: CASSKTSQNSADTQYF. CDR3 coding DNA: TGCGCCAGCAGCAAGACTAGCCAGAATAGCGCAGATACGCAGTATTTT.

This rearrangement joins TRBV29-1 to TRBJ1-3; unclear D gene. V lost 3 bases and J 6 bases, leaving 6 bases between the germline ends. CDR3 length: 11 amino acids. Germline values: CDR1 SQVTM, CDR2 ANQGSEA. CDR3 in amino acids: CSVDGENTIYF. The CDR3 DNA is TGCAGCGTTGACGGAGAAAACACCATATATTTT.

This clone was picked up one time. The chain combines TRBV18 with TRBJ2-1; 14 bases match TRBD2. Losses at the gene ends were 5 bases for V and 0 bases for J; bases not matched to a gene: 3. Germline V gene data show CDR1 as KGHSH and CDR2 as LQKENI. The CDR3 is 17 amino acids. The CDR3 DNA reads as TGTGCCAGCTCATTGGGACTAGCGGGGGCCTCCTACAATGAGCAGTTCTTC. This gives the protein CASSLGLAGASYNEQFF.

The rearrangement uses TRBV30 and TRBJ2-7; D is undetermined. The CDR3 loop spans 15 amino acids. The germline gives CDR1 GTSNPN, CDR2 SVGIG (reference sequence). Between the trimmed V and J ends, which lost 5 bases and 0 bases, there was a span of 17 bases. This chain's CDR3 is CAWGLGSPSSYEQYF. Written as DNA, the CDR3 is TGTGCCTGGGGCCTCGGGTCACCAAGCTCCTACGAGCAGTACTTC. The full variable domain, in which reference TRBV30 and TRBJ2-7 provide the parts outside the CDR3, is SQTIHQWPATLVQPVGSPLSLECTVEGTSNPNLYWYRQAAGRGLQLLFYSVGIGQISSEVPQNLSASRPQDRQFILSSKKLLLSDSGFYLCAWGLGSPSSYEQYFGPGTRLTVT.

The chain couples TRBV5-6 to TRBJ1-5; D may be TRBD1 (6 bases). CDR1 is SGHDT and CDR2 is YYEEEE in the germline V gene. This CDR3 contains 13 residues. Trimming took 3 bases from V and 7 from J, leaving 11 bases between them. The CDR3 sequence is CASSSGGSQPQHF. The CDR3 DNA sequence: TGTGCCAGCAGCTCGGGGGGCAGCCAGCCCCAGCATTTT. The full variable domain, completed using reference TRBV5-6 and TRBJ1-5, is DAGVTQSPTHLIKTRGQQVTLRCSPKSGHDTVSWYQQALGQGPQFIFQYYEEEERQRGNFPDRFSGHQFPNYSSELNVNALLLGDSALYLCASSSGGSQPQHFGDGTRLSIL.

The V call is TRBV19, the J call TRBJ2-3; TRBD1 matches at 11 bases. Per the germline V gene, CDR1 is LNHDA and CDR2 is SQIVND (reference sequence). The CDR3 totals 16 residues. V shed 2 bases and J 5 bases; nucleotides not matched to a gene: 6. This chain's CDR3 is CASSIRTGGRGDTQYF. For the CDR3, the DNA is TGTGCCAGTAGTATAAGGACAGGGGGCCGGGGAGATACGCAGTATTTT. The full variable domain, with the rest looked up from reference TRBV19 and TRBJ2-3, is DGGITQSPKYLFRKEGQNVTLSCEQNLNHDAMYWYRQDPGQGLRLIYYSQIVNDFQKGDIAEGYSVSREKKESFPLTVTSAQKNPTAFYLCASSIRTGGRGDTQYFGPGTRLTVL.

The rearrangement uses TRBV19 and TRBJ1-1, with 10 bases identical to TRBD1. After removal of 9 bases from V and 3 bases from J, the junction contained 7 bases not matched to a gene. The germline V gene encodes CDR1 LNHDA and CDR2 SQIVND (reference sequence). The CDR3 contains 14 residues. The CDR3: CARLAGTGDTEAFF. CDR3 nucleotides: TGTGCCAGACTGGCCGGGACAGGGGACACTGAAGCTTTCTTT.

The chain is built from TRBV7-9 and TRBJ1-2, with unresolved D. The V and J ends lost 4 bases and 7 bases respectively, with 16 bases between them. The CDR3 totals 14 residues. Germline loops: CDR1 SEHNR, CDR2 FQNEAQ (reference sequence). CDR3 in amino acids: CASSYRAGNGGYTF. DNA for the CDR3: TGTGCCAGCAGCTACCGGGCGGGGAATGGTGGCTACACCTTC.

V gene TRBV24-1 combines with J gene TRBJ1-2, with D possibly matching TRBD1 (5 bases). V was pared by 0 bases and J by 7 bases, with 8 bases between. This CDR3 region has 13 residues. CDR1 and CDR2 (germline): KGHDR, SFDVKD. CDR3 loop: CATSDLWQGGYTF. The CDR3 DNA reads as TGTGCCACCAGTGATTTGTGGCAGGGTGGCTACACCTTC.

The CDR3 DNA reads as TGTGCCAGCAGCTTACTGGCAGGGGTCGGAGAGACCCAGTACTTC. Amino acids: CASSLLAGVGETQYF. The chain combines TRBV7-3 with TRBJ2-5; tentative D call: TRBD1 (6 bases). V lost 2 bases and J 4 bases, leaving 14 bases between the germline ends. Per germline, CDR1 SGHTA and CDR2 FQGTGA. The length of the CDR3 is 15 residues.

The V call is TRBV4-1, the J call TRBJ2-5, with TRBD1 as a possible D gene (5 bases). CDR1 and CDR2 from the germline V gene are MGHRA and YSYEKL. The V gene lost 2 bases and the J gene lost 5 bases, with 24 bases spanning the gap. The CDR3 spans 18 residues. The CDR3 coding sequence is TGCGCCAGCAGCCAAATCGATCGCGGCAGGGCCGTCCCCGAGACCCAGTACTTC. Translation gives CASSQIDRGRAVPETQYF.

The chain links TRBV5-8 to TRBJ2-7, with 7 bases matching TRBD1. Losses at the gene ends were 3 bases for V and 5 bases for J; bases not matched to a gene: 2. In germline, CDR1 is SGHTS, CDR2 YDEGEE. The CDR3 covers 12 residues. The CDR3 DNA reads as TGTGCCAGCAGCTACAGGGGCCACGAGCAGTACTTC. It is translated as CASSYRGHEQYF. Full variable domain (missing parts from reference TRBV5-8 and TRBJ2-7): EAGVTQSPTHLIKTRGQQATLRCSPISGHTSVYWYQQALGLGLQFLLWYDEGEERNRGNFPPRFSGRQFPNYSSELNVNALELEDSALYLCASSYRGHEQYFGPGTRLTVT.

This clone appeared a few times. The rearrangement uses TRBV10-3 and TRBJ1-2, with a weak D call TRBD1 (5 bases). Trimming left V 0 bases short and J 8 bases short, with 13 bases between. The CDR3 has 14 amino acids. Germline loops: CDR1 ENHRY, CDR2 SYGVKD. This CDR3 is CAISESDIQRGYTF. As DNA, the CDR3 is TGTGCCATCAGTGAGTCGGACATTCAGAGGGGCTACACCTTC.